The source of this TCR beta chain is a study of T-cell memory formation after mild COVID-19. Study-wide context: TCR clusters mostly belonged to single donors.

This clonotype was observed a handful of times. Its matching antigen is unknown. In TCRdb, the 5' RACE reads were re-called with MiXCR into one record per CDR3 protein. In the table there are roughly 200,000 distinct CDR3 sequences, around 17% of which are singletons. Germline CDR1 and CDR2: SGHNT and YYREEE (reference sequence). The CDR3 extends over 15 amino acids. V lost 5 bases and J 7 bases, leaving 19 bases between the germline ends. General study points: Pre-infection memory held some responding clones, suggesting pre-existing cross-reactive T cells responded. There was a balanced CD4/CD8 profile in clones contracting day 15 to 85, and later expanders leaned CD4+.

The receptor was isolated from an adult woman who had mild COVID-19 (a few samples of this study predate the infection). Cell type and time point are not known. Sequencing used PBMCs or a T cell subset sorted from them (not recorded which). The chain employs TRBV5-4 and TRBJ2-1, with a weak D call TRBD2 (6 bases). The CDR3 bases are TGTGCCAGCAGGGAGCTTTCCGCCGCGGGGAATGAGCAGTTCTTC. Protein product: CASRELSAAGNEQFF. The whole variable domain, remainder taken from reference TRBV5-4 and TRBJ2-1, is ETGVTQSPTHLIKTRGQQVTLRCSSQSGHNTVSWYQQALGQGPQFIFQYYREEENGRGNFPPRFSGLQFPNYSSELNVNALELDDSALYLCASRELSAAGNEQFFGPGTRLTVL.